This T cell receptor beta chain was profiled in a study of blood T cell repertoires in COVID-19. On the study more broadly: The United States, Italy and Spain supplied acute and convalescent COVID-19 samples. PBMCs, B-cell-depleted T cells, or T cells were the source of the cDNA or gDNA that made up the material.

Per the original data handling: Amplification of reference gene primers provided the estimated nucleated cell counts. Using immunoSEQ multiplex PCR, the repertoire was profiled, and TCRdb retains in-frame clones only, with some absent. The V and J calls and clone size come from that table; D and trimming were worked out from the DNA. The sample lists some 240,000 clones; 84% were seen once. The CDR3 extends over 15 amino acids. The germline V gene has CDR1 SGHTA and CDR2 FQGNSA. V dropped 2 bases and J dropped 4; count of bases not matched to a gene: 6. V usage is TRBV7-2 and J usage is TRBJ2-3, with 7 positions matching TRBD2. Sequences were obtained from peripheral blood. The source is a man aged 45-60 years with active or convalescent COVID-19. In nucleotides, the CDR3 is TGTGCCAGCAGCTTATCGCGGGAGCGCGCAGATACGCAGTATTTT. It encodes CASSLSRERADTQYF.